This TCR beta chain is from a study of identical twins. Study results and caveats: Weaker excess sharing between twins was seen in beta out-of-frame sequences.

CDR3 length: 15 amino acids. The junction had 9 bases not matched to a gene; V was cut back by 0 bases and J by 6 bases. CDR1 DFQATT and CDR2 SNEGSKA come from the germline V gene (reference sequence). MiXCR, run by TCRdb on the 5' RACE reads, gives a single entry per CDR3 protein. The sample includes approximately 550,000 distinct CDR3 sequences, 20% to 25% seen only once; the top ten take 0.45% to 0.5%. There are a few counts of this clonotype. The target antigen is unknown. These data also formed part of another study, on yellow fever vaccine responses in identical twins.

Sequencing used CD4+ T cells sorted from blood. V usage is TRBV20-1 and J usage is TRBJ2-7; 9 nucleotides line up with TRBD2. This clonotype originated in a woman aged 18 to 35 in good health. For the CDR3, the DNA is TGCAGTGCTAGAGAGAAACCGGGACTAGCCGCCGAGCAGTACTTC. Amino acid sequence: CSAREKPGLAAEQYF.